Listed below are T cell receptor beta chains from one sample, sequenced in a study of blood T cell repertoires in COVID-19. Sequencing used immunoSEQ multiplex PCR; TCRdb keeps in-frame clones, though not all of them. The sample lists roughly 410,000 clones, around 87% seen once, with 2.3% in the top ten. The sequencing sample was made of peripheral blood. The receptors were gathered from a woman aged 55-69 years with COVID-19, enrolled during active disease. The CDR3 runs from the conserved cysteine through the conserved F or W. A D gene is named only where the DNA matches it firmly. Clone size is not always given. Where it is, it says once, few, many or a class for expanded clones.

d_gene: .
j_gene: TRBJ2-2
v_gene: TRBV18
abundance: .
len: 12
CDR3nt: TGTGCCAGCTCTCACGGCACCGGGGAGCTGTTTTTT
CDR3aa: CASSHGTGELFF

d_gene: TRBD1
j_gene: TRBJ1-1
v_gene: TRBV6-5
abundance: .
len: 14
CDR3nt: TGTGCCAGCAGTAAGACAGGGTCCGTCGGTGAAGCTTTCTTT
CDR3aa: CASSKTGSVGEAFF

d_gene: .
j_gene: TRBJ1-3
v_gene: TRBV3-1/TRBV3-2
abundance: .
len: 15
CDR3nt: TGTGCCAGCAGCCAAGTCGGGATAGGTGGAAACACCATATATTTT
CDR3aa: CASSQVGIGGNTIYF

d_gene: .
j_gene: TRBJ2-3
v_gene: TRBV28
abundance: .
len: 16
CDR3nt: TGTGCCAGCAGTTTTCTTACGACAGGTGGGACGGATACGCAGTATTTT
CDR3aa: CASSFLTTGGTDTQYF

d_gene: .
j_gene: TRBJ2-7
v_gene: TRBV18
abundance: .
len: 13
CDR3nt: TGTGCCAGCTCGGCGGGACAGAACTACGAGCAGTACTTC
CDR3aa: CASSAGQNYEQYF

d_gene: .
j_gene: TRBJ2-7
v_gene: TRBV3-1/TRBV3-2
abundance: once
len: 14
CDR3nt: TGTGCCAGCAGCCAATTTCTGGGAGCTTACGAGCAGTACTTC
CDR3aa: CASSQFLGAYEQYF

d_gene: TRBD2
j_gene: TRBJ2-1
v_gene: TRBV3-1/TRBV3-2
abundance: .
len: 18
CDR3nt: TGTGCCAGCAGCCAACATTGGGGCAGCGGGGGGGCAGGAGGTGAGCAGTTCTTC
CDR3aa: CASSQHWGSGGAGGEQFF

d_gene: TRBD2
j_gene: TRBJ2-3
v_gene: TRBV10-3
abundance: few
len: 19
CDR3nt: TGTGCCATCAGCAACCTACTAGCGCAAGGCCCACTGGGCACAGATACGCAGTATTTT
CDR3aa: CAISNLLAQGPLGTDTQYF

d_gene: .
j_gene: TRBJ1-3
v_gene: TRBV5-1
abundance: .
len: 16
CDR3nt: TGCGCCAGCAGCTTGGGCGGCGACGGGTCTGGAAACACCATATATTTT
CDR3aa: CASSLGGDGSGNTIYF

d_gene: .
j_gene: TRBJ1-1
v_gene: TRBV6-6
abundance: .
len: 13
CDR3nt: TGTGCCAGCACCAACGGGGAGGGGACTGAAGCTTTCTTT
CDR3aa: CASTNGEGTEAFF

d_gene: .
j_gene: TRBJ2-1
v_gene: TRBV28
abundance: once
len: 11
CDR3nt: TGTGCCAGCAGTCCCTCCGATGAGCAGTTCTTC
CDR3aa: CASSPSDEQFF

d_gene: .
j_gene: TRBJ1-6
v_gene: TRBV12-2
abundance: .
len: 18
CDR3nt: TGTGCAAGTCGCTTAGCACGCTCCTCGACAGCGGGTGATTCACCCCTCCACTTT
CDR3aa: CASRLARSSTAGDSPLHF

d_gene: .
j_gene: TRBJ1-5
v_gene: TRBV6-5
abundance: .
len: 14
CDR3nt: TGTGCCAGCAGTCAGACAGAGAGCAATCAGCCCCAGCATTTT
CDR3aa: CASSQTESNQPQHF

d_gene: .
j_gene: TRBJ1-2
v_gene: TRBV3-1/TRBV3-2
abundance: .
len: 14
CDR3nt: TGTGCCAGCAGCTTTACAGGGTCCATCTTTGGCTACACCTTC
CDR3aa: CASSFTGSIFGYTF

d_gene: .
j_gene: TRBJ1-4
v_gene: TRBV2
abundance: .
len: 14
CDR3nt: TGTGCCAGCAGGACAGTTTCAACTAATGAAAAACTGTTTTTT
CDR3aa: CASRTVSTNEKLFF

d_gene: .
j_gene: TRBJ2-5
v_gene: TRBV3-1/TRBV3-2
abundance: .
len: 13
CDR3nt: TGTGCCAGCAGCCAAGATCCCCAGGAGACCCAGTACTTC
CDR3aa: CASSQDPQETQYF

d_gene: .
j_gene: TRBJ1-5
v_gene: TRBV28
abundance: .
len: 14
CDR3nt: TGTGCCAGCAGTTTAGAGGGATGGGATCAGCCCCAGCATTTT
CDR3aa: CASSLEGWDQPQHF

d_gene: TRBD1
j_gene: TRBJ1-2
v_gene: TRBV6-1
abundance: .
len: 15
CDR3nt: TGTGCCAGCAGTGACCCGGGACAGGGAGTTCGGGGCTACACCTTC
CDR3aa: CASSDPGQGVRGYTF

d_gene: .
j_gene: TRBJ1-4
v_gene: TRBV7-9
abundance: .
len: 15
CDR3nt: TGTGCCAGCAGCTTGGGGAGCGCAACTAATGAAAAACTGTTTTTT
CDR3aa: CASSLGSATNEKLFF

d_gene: TRBD1
j_gene: TRBJ1-6
v_gene: TRBV5-1
abundance: .
len: 17
CDR3nt: TGCGCCAGCAAGACAGGGGGTATCGCCTTGGATAATTCACCCCTCCACTTT
CDR3aa: CASKTGGIALDNSPLHF

d_gene: .
j_gene: TRBJ1-1
v_gene: TRBV7-3
abundance: .
len: 15
CDR3nt: TGTGCCAGCAGCTTAACGGTTTGGGCAAACACTGAAGCTTTCTTT
CDR3aa: CASSLTVWANTEAFF

d_gene: TRBD2
j_gene: TRBJ2-7
v_gene: TRBV23-1
abundance: .
len: 16
CDR3nt: TGCGCCAGCAGTCACCGGATCGCGGCGGGGGGGGAAGAGCAGTACTTC
CDR3aa: CASSHRIAAGGEEQYF

d_gene: TRBD1
j_gene: TRBJ1-4
v_gene: TRBV19
abundance: .
len: 14
CDR3nt: TGTGCCAGTAGCCCGACAGGGGATAATGAAAAACTGTTTTTT
CDR3aa: CASSPTGDNEKLFF

d_gene: TRBD1
j_gene: TRBJ2-3
v_gene: TRBV12-5
abundance: .
len: 16
CDR3nt: TGTGCTAGTGGGCCCCCGGGACAGGGAGTCTCAGATACGCAGTATTTT
CDR3aa: CASGPPGQGVSDTQYF

d_gene: .
j_gene: TRBJ1-4
v_gene: TRBV5-1
abundance: many
len: 15
CDR3nt: TGCGCCAGCAGCTGGGGTGGGGGGTTCGATGAAAAACTGTTTTTT
CDR3aa: CASSWGGGFDEKLFF

d_gene: .
j_gene: TRBJ1-6
v_gene: TRBV5-1
abundance: .
len: 13
CDR3nt: TGCGCCAGCAGCTTAATAGAGAATTCACCCCTCCACTTT
CDR3aa: CASSLIENSPLHF

d_gene: TRBD1
j_gene: TRBJ1-2
v_gene: TRBV19
abundance: .
len: 17
CDR3nt: TGTGCCAGTAGTATTTTTAGTCCGGGACAGGGAGACTATGGCTACACCTTC
CDR3aa: CASSIFSPGQGDYGYTF